A single sample gave rise to the 7 T cell receptor beta chains below, sequenced in a study of multiple sclerosis patients with progressive multifocal leukoencephalopathy. TCRdb's copy holds only in-frame clones and misses some; the assay was immunoSEQ multiplex PCR. The data show approximately 29,000 clones, roughly 85% seen once. The time point here: time of PML onset. Source: PBMCs, taken from a patient treated with natalizumab. These receptors all come from a woman aged 25-40 years with progressive multifocal leukoencephalopathy.

The rearrangement links TRBV9 to TRBJ2-1; D possibly corresponds to TRBD1 (6 bases). In germline, CDR1 is SGDLS, CDR2 YYNGEE. The CDR3 has 14 residues. The V gene lost 3 bases and the J gene lost 3 bases, with 10 bases spanning the gap. The CDR3 coding sequence is TGTGCCAGCAGCGGGACAGTTAACTACAATGAGCAGTTCTTC. Translated, it gives CASSGTVNYNEQFF.

This sequence joins TRBV6-6 and TRBJ2-7; tentatively, D is TRBD2 (6 bases). CDR3 length equals 15 residues. Trimming took 1 base from V and 5 from J, leaving 15 bases between them. Germline lookup yields CDR1 MNHNY and CDR2 SVGAGI (reference sequence). CDR3 DNA: TGTGCCAGCAGTTACTTTTCTGGGGGGTTCAACGAGCAGTACTTC. It codes for CASSYFSGGFNEQYF.

The chain has TRBV13 and TRBJ1-2; tentatively, D is TRBD1 (6 bases). CDR1 and CDR2 (germline): PRHDT, FYEKMQ (reference sequence). Deletions cut 5 bases from V and 2 bases from J, with 9 bases between. The CDR3 runs to 13 residues. The CDR3 nucleotides read TGTGCCAGCAGCGAGCAGGGGAACTATGGCTACACCTTC. Its protein is CASSEQGNYGYTF.

This chain joins TRBV4-1 and TRBJ2-2, with TRBD1 identical over 8 bases. The CDR3 extends over 16 amino acids. J was trimmed by 5 bases and V by 2 bases; bases with no gene match: 7. Germline CDR1 reads MGHRA; CDR2 reads YSYEKL. The CDR3, as DNA: TGCGCCAGCAGCCAAAGAGGACAGGGAGGAACCGGGGAGCTGTTTTTT. This encodes CASSQRGQGGTGELFF.

The chain combines TRBV7-9 with TRBJ1-1, with 7 bases that match TRBD1. Germline CDR1 is SEHNR and CDR2 is FQNEAQ (reference sequence). V shed 1 base and J 4 bases; nucleotides not matched to a gene: 3. This CDR3 is built from 14 residues. The CDR3 nucleotides are TGTGCCAGCAGCTTAGAGGGGGCGGCCACTGAAGCTTTCTTT. This codes for CASSLEGAATEAFF.

The chain recombines TRBV7-2 with TRBJ1-4; 7 positions agree with TRBD1. Losses at the gene ends were 5 bases for V and 8 bases for J; bases not matched to a gene: 8. CDR1 and CDR2 (germline): SGHTA, FQGNSA. The CDR3 is 14 residues long. CDR3 sequence: CASSLRQGREKLFF. For the CDR3, the DNA is TGTGCCAGCAGCCTTCGACAGGGTCGGGAAAAACTGTTTTTT.

The rearrangement uses TRBV28 and TRBJ1-2, with 8 positions matching TRBD1. With 3 bases clipped from V and 0 bases from J, the junction kept 3 bases outside the gene matches. The CDR3 contains 15 residues. Germline-derived CDR1 and CDR2 are MDHEN and SYDVKM. Here the CDR3 DNA reads TGTGCCAGCAGTTTGGACAGGGTCGCTAACTATGGCTACACCTTC. Encoded protein: CASSLDRVANYGYTF.